The clone carrying this T cell receptor beta chain was counted at least ten times. A patient was excluded if there was uncontrolled infection, other autoimmune disease, pregnancy or lactation. RNA transcripts served as the template for amplifying TCR beta CDR3 regions. TCR CDR3 regions were first amplified by RT-PCR with HTBI primers. From the multiplex PCR reads, TCRdb called clonotypes with MiXCR, one entry per CDR3 protein. The table includes more than 350,000 distinct CDR3 sequences, 13% to 15% detected once. The sample belongs to a study of T cells in Graves' hyperthyroidism and ophthalmopathy. Sequencing was performed on blood. This sequence originates from a woman aged 55 to 70 with Graves' ophthalmopathy.

CDR3 nucleotide sequence: TGTGCCAGCAGCTCGGCGGGACAGGGAGGGAATGAGCAGTTCTTC. This sequence encodes CASSSAGQGGNEQFF. The chain combines TRBV7-2 with TRBJ2-1; 9 bases are shared with TRBD1. The CDR3 consists of 15 residues. Germline V gives CDR1 SGHTA, CDR2 FQGNSA. V shed 4 bases, J shed 7 bases, and the junction held 8 bases outside the gene matches.